These 11 T cell receptor beta chains originate from one sample sequenced in a study of blood T cell repertoires in COVID-19. TCRdb's copy holds only in-frame clones and misses some; the assay was immunoSEQ multiplex PCR. The sample contains some 300,000 clones, roughly 90% of which appear only once. Material: PBMCs or T cells enriched from blood (not recorded which). The receptors stem from a woman aged 50 to 60 who had been exposed to COVID-19.

The chain couples TRBV27 to TRBJ2-7, with 8 bases identical to TRBD1. The J segment lost 2 bases and the V segment lost 8 bases, leaving 5 bases of the junction unmatched. CDR1 is MNHEY, CDR2 SMNVEV, per germline (reference sequence). The CDR3 extends over 13 amino acids. CDR3 coding DNA: TGTGCCAGCTGGGGGACAGGCCCCTACGAGCAGTACTTC. This sequence encodes CASWGTGPYEQYF.

This clone came up a few times. The rearrangement joins TRBV19 to TRBJ2-1; TRBD1 agrees at 8 bases. The CDR3 loop spans 16 amino acids. The germline V gene encodes CDR1 LNHDA and CDR2 SQIVND (reference sequence). V shed 3 bases and J 1 base; nucleotides not matched to a gene: 5. The CDR3 sequence is CASSIEDRASYNEQFF. For the CDR3, the DNA is TGTGCCAGTAGTATCGAGGACAGGGCGTCCTACAATGAGCAGTTCTTC.

This chain links TRBV5-1 with TRBJ2-1; TRBD1 matches 8 bases. This CDR3 is 15 amino acids long. CDR1 is SGHRS, CDR2 YFSETQ, per germline. V trimming: 5 bases; J trimming: 8 bases; junction bases outside the gene matches: 12. The CDR3, as DNA: TGCGCCAGCAGATCCGGGACAGGAGGCGGCGATGAGCAGTTCTTC. It codes for CASRSGTGGGDEQFF. Looking up the rest from reference TRBV5-1 and TRBJ2-1 gives the full variable domain: KAGVTQTPRYLIKTRGQQVTLSCSPISGHRSVSWYQQTPGQGLQFLFEYFSETQRNKGNFPGRFSGRQFSNSRSEMNVSTLELGDSALYLCASRSGTGGGDEQFFGPGTRLTVL.

The chain couples TRBV2 to TRBJ1-1; TRBD1 agrees at 8 bases. The CDR3 contains 15 residues. From germline, CDR1 is SNHLY and CDR2 FYNNEI. V lost 0 bases, J lost 5 bases, and 5 bases stayed unmatched. The CDR3 nucleotides are TGTGCCAGCAGTGAAGCCGGACAGGGAAGGACTGAAGCTTTCTTT. Translated, it gives CASSEAGQGRTEAFF.

The chain employs TRBV6-5 and TRBJ1-4; tentatively, D is TRBD1 (6 bases). Germline loops: CDR1 MNHEY, CDR2 SVGAGI. V lost 3 bases and J lost 8, with 16 bases in between. CDR3 length: 15 residues. This CDR3 is CASSYSMRGNEKLFF. The DNA of the CDR3 is TGTGCCAGCAGTTATTCAATGAGGGGGAACGAAAAACTGTTTTTT.

The chain combines TRBV10-3 with TRBJ2-7; D might be TRBD2 (7 bases). Germline-derived CDR1 and CDR2 are ENHRY and SYGVKD. This CDR3 has 15 amino acids. Between the trimmed V and J ends, which lost 3 bases and 0 bases, there was a span of 12 bases. The CDR3 reads CAISDPGGFSYEQYF. The CDR3 DNA sequence: TGTGCCATCAGTGATCCGGGGGGCTTCTCCTACGAGCAGTACTTC.

CDR3 in amino acids: CASSSQGALGYGYTF. CDR3 sequence (DNA): TGCGCCAGCAGCTCACAGGGGGCGCTGGGCTATGGCTACACCTTC. V usage is TRBV5-1 and J usage is TRBJ1-2; 9 nucleotides line up with TRBD1. Germline values: CDR1 SGHRS, CDR2 YFSETQ. J gave up 4 bases and V 3 bases, and 7 bases lay outside the gene matches. The CDR3 has 15 residues.

The genes are TRBV30 and TRBJ2-1; D may be TRBD1 (6 bases). The germline gives CDR1 GTSNPN, CDR2 SVGIG (reference sequence). This CDR3 is built from 15 residues. V lost 3 bases and J 6 bases, leaving 18 bases between the germline ends. CDR3 loop: CAWSEGDFSRNEQFF. Here the CDR3 DNA reads TGTGCCTGGAGCGAGGGGGATTTTTCTCGCAATGAGCAGTTCTTC.

This chain connects TRBV19 to TRBJ1-5, with TRBD1 identical over 8 bases. Looked up from germline, CDR1 is LNHDA and CDR2 is SQIVND (reference sequence). CDR3 length: 14 residues. Unmatched junction bases numbered 10, after V lost 7 bases and J lost 8 bases. The CDR3 DNA reads as TGTGCCAGTACCCAGGGGCAGGGGGCTGAGCCCCAGCATTTT. Its translation is CASTQGQGAEPQHF.

The gene calls are TRBV4-1 and TRBJ2-3; TRBD2 is a possible D gene (6 bases). CDR3 length equals 17 residues. Trimming shortened V by 3 bases and J by 0 bases, and 16 bases separated the two germline ends. Germline V CDR1 and CDR2: MGHRA, YSYEKL. The chain's CDR3 is CASSHLRDFSSTDTQYF. CDR3 nucleotides: TGCGCCAGCAGCCACCTCCGGGACTTCTCTAGCACAGATACGCAGTATTTT.

V and J are TRBV5-1 and TRBJ2-7; 14 bases fit TRBD2. The V gene's germline CDR1 is SGHRS and CDR2 YFSETQ. The CDR3 is 17 residues long. The V and J ends lost 1 base and 5 bases, in that order; junction bases with no gene match: 8. The CDR3 DNA reads TGCGCCAGCAGCTTGAACCCCGGGACTAGCGGGGGCCACGAGCAGTACTTC. It codes for CASSLNPGTSGGHEQYF. The whole variable domain, filled in from reference TRBV5-1 and TRBJ2-7, reads KAGVTQTPRYLIKTRGQQVTLSCSPISGHRSVSWYQQTPGQGLQFLFEYFSETQRNKGNFPGRFSGRQFSNSRSEMNVSTLELGDSALYLCASSLNPGTSGGHEQYFGPGTRLTVT.